The rows below give T cell receptor beta chains drawn from one sample of a study of response to subunit inactivated influenza vaccine. TCRdb fed the RT-PCR reads into MiXCR, producing one record per CDR3 protein. The sample comprises about 700,000 distinct CDR3 sequences, over 11% of which are singletons, and around 6.5% rests with the top ten. The sequencing here drew on PBMCs from blood, taken approximately 15 days before vaccination. The receptors derive from a man aged 45-65 years who received an inactivated influenza vaccine. CDR3s leave out the opening cysteine and the closing phenylalanine or tryptophan. A D gene is named only where the DNA matches it firmly. Clone sizes are given selectively: once, few, many, or a class where the clone is expanded.

V gene: TRBV18
clone size: .
J gene: TRBJ2-3
D gene: .
CDR3 length: 11
CDR3 protein: ASSPGSVDTQY

V gene: TRBV9
clone size: .
J gene: TRBJ2-1
D gene: .
CDR3 length: 12
CDR3 protein: ASSVESGGNEQF

V gene: TRBV12-3/TRBV12-4
clone size: few
J gene: TRBJ1-1
D gene: TRBD1
CDR3 length: 12
CDR3 protein: ASSFQGAGTEAF

V gene: TRBV12-3/TRBV12-4
clone size: many
J gene: TRBJ2-2
D gene: .
CDR3 length: 14
CDR3 protein: ASSPTDRPNTGELF

V gene: TRBV6-1
clone size: few
J gene: TRBJ2-7
D gene: TRBD2
CDR3 length: 11
CDR3 protein: ASTRTSGAEQY

V gene: TRBV7-9
clone size: .
J gene: TRBJ1-4
D gene: .
CDR3 length: 14
CDR3 protein: ASSPQEVRLKEKLF

V gene: TRBV11-2
clone size: few
J gene: TRBJ2-3
D gene: TRBD2
CDR3 length: 14
CDR3 protein: ASSSRTSGELDTQY

V gene: TRBV6-1
clone size: many
J gene: TRBJ2-3
D gene: .
CDR3 length: 16
CDR3 protein: ASSRPLRSGTSTDTQY

V gene: TRBV5-1
clone size: many
J gene: TRBJ2-1
D gene: .
CDR3 length: 12
CDR3 protein: ASSLAGRNNEQF

V gene: TRBV10-3
clone size: .
J gene: TRBJ2-1
D gene: .
CDR3 length: 12
CDR3 protein: AISSPSSYNEQF

V gene: TRBV12-3/TRBV12-4
clone size: .
J gene: TRBJ2-7
D gene: .
CDR3 length: 13
CDR3 protein: ASSFGQSQSYEQY

V gene: TRBV6-5
clone size: .
J gene: TRBJ1-1
D gene: .
CDR3 length: 11
CDR3 protein: ASSYRQGLDAF

V gene: TRBV5-1
clone size: few
J gene: TRBJ1-2
D gene: .
CDR3 length: 14
CDR3 protein: ASSLVPPGPHYGYT

V gene: TRBV7-2
clone size: .
J gene: TRBJ2-1
D gene: .
CDR3 length: 15
CDR3 protein: ASSLAVSAGSYNEQF

V gene: TRBV29-1
clone size: .
J gene: TRBJ2-5
D gene: .
CDR3 length: 11
CDR3 protein: SVERRTQETQY

V gene: TRBV5-1
clone size: few
J gene: TRBJ1-1
D gene: .
CDR3 length: 12
CDR3 protein: ASGLGFMNTEAF

V gene: TRBV3-1
clone size: few
J gene: TRBJ1-4
D gene: .
CDR3 length: 12
CDR3 protein: ASSLGVLREKLF

V gene: TRBV3-1
clone size: .
J gene: TRBJ1-1
D gene: .
CDR3 length: 13
CDR3 protein: ASSQGFGPSTEAF